This T cell receptor (beta chain) was obtained from a study of T-cell memory formation after mild COVID-19. Study summary: The TCR clusters were mostly specific to one donor.

TCRdb itself ran the 5' RACE reads through MiXCR, one entry per CDR3 protein. In the table there are roughly 47,000 distinct CDR3 sequences, over 6.5% of which are singletons. At least ten counts were recorded for this clonotype. Germline CDR1 and CDR2: SGHVS and FQNEAQ. The CDR3 is 12 residues long. V lost 5 bases to trimming and J lost 5 bases, with 9 bases between them. V gene TRBV7-8 combines with J gene TRBJ1-2, with D perhaps matching TRBD1 (5 bases). Material for sequencing was PBMCs or a T cell subset sorted from them (not recorded which). The receptor was isolated from a man between 18 and 29 years old who had mild COVID-19 (a few samples of this study predate the infection). Cell type and time point are not known. Here the CDR3 reads CASSPAGYGYTF. As DNA, the CDR3 is TGTGCCAGCAGCCCCGCAGGGTATGGCTACACCTTC.